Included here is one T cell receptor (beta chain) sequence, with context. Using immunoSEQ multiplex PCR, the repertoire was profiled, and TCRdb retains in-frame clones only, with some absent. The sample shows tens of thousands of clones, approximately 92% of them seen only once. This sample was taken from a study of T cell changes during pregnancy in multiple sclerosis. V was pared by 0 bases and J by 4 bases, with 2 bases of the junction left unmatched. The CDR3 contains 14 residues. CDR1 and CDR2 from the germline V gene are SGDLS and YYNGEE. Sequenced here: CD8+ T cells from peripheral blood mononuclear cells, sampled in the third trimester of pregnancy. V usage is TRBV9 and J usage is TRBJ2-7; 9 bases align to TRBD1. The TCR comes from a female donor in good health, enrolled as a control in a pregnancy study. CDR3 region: CASSVGQGGYEQYF. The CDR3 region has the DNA TGTGCCAGCAGCGTAGGACAGGGGGGGTACGAGCAGTACTTC.